The rows below give T cell receptor beta chains drawn from one sample of a study. TCRdb fed the 5' RACE reads into MiXCR, producing one record per CDR3 protein. The sample comprises about 57,000 distinct CDR3 sequences, approximately 26% of which are singletons, and 2.2% rests with the top ten. The source material was tumor-infiltrating Tregs sorted from the breast tumor. The receptors stem from a female donor with breast cancer. The CDR3 runs from the conserved cysteine through the conserved F or W.

j_call | v_call | cdr3_aa
TRBJ2-1 | TRBV20-1 | CSARVASGSRSSYNEQFF
TRBJ2-6 | TRBV21-1 | CASSKGTWTGYFSGANVLTF
TRBJ2-1 | TRBV9 | CASSPPAGGRRNEQFF
TRBJ1-2 | TRBV29-1 | CSWGYDGYTF
TRBJ1-2 | TRBV2 | CASRSTGTNYGYTF
TRBJ1-1 | TRBV7-2 | CASSLQGYTEAFF
TRBJ2-5 | TRBV7-9 | CASSPGQGGETQYF
TRBJ1-2 | TRBV12-3/TRBV12-4 | CASSLLRGIYGYTF
TRBJ2-7 | TRBV9 | CASSVSPSPGVGEQYF
TRBJ1-3 | TRBV4-1 | CASSQVGRTSGNTIYF
TRBJ1-6 | TRBV5-1 | CASSTGQDDNSPLHF
TRBJ2-3 | TRBV6-1 | CASGDRVRQYF
TRBJ1-1 | TRBV6-5 | CASRIAGQGADTEAFF
TRBJ2-3 | TRBV15 | CATSSQNTDTQYF
TRBJ1-5 | TRBV12-3/TRBV12-4 | CASTVSGGQPQHF
TRBJ1-1 | TRBV9 | CASSVGQGARDTEAFF
TRBJ1-1 | TRBV5-1 | CASSLDRRDGGLEAFF
TRBJ2-2 | TRBV5-1 | CASSSDLAGAGELFF
TRBJ2-1 | TRBV7-3 | CASSSSSGTGGRNEQFF
TRBJ1-3 | TRBV7-7 | CASSLAPKNTIYF
TRBJ2-7 | TRBV28 | CASHTGGSSYEQYF
TRBJ1-4 | TRBV5-1 | CASSWTGDEKLFF
TRBJ2-1 | TRBV20-1 | CSAPLLADYNEQFF
TRBJ2-1 | TRBV7-8 | CASSLGYRRLAGGSNEQFF
TRBJ2-2 | TRBV7-2 | CASRHNGAAGELFF
TRBJ1-4 | TRBV27 | CASTTRRGFNEKLFF
TRBJ1-1 | TRBV7-2 | CASSSISGTGSLGAFF